The next 28 T cell receptor beta chains were all read from a single sample in a study of Ad26.COV2.S vaccination and SARS-CoV-2 variants. Assay: immunoSEQ multiplex PCR; the TCRdb copy retains only in-frame clones and omits some. The data contain about 480,000 clones, 87% of them singletons. Sample treatment: around 19 received Ad26.COV2.S at low or high dose, single or two shots; several received placebo; per-sample allocation not given. After the first vaccine or placebo injection, samples were drawn on day 63. The sample was peripheral blood, taken in a trial of Ad26.COV2.S vaccine versus placebo. The receptor source for this set is a person between 18 and 60 years old who received the Ad26.COV2.S COVID-19 vaccine or a placebo.

This clone was seen a few times. V is TRBV19 and J is TRBJ1-5; 7 bases are a match to TRBD1. V trimming: 3 bases; J trimming: 2 bases; junction bases outside the gene matches: 1. Germline lookup yields CDR1 LNHDA and CDR2 SQIVND (reference sequence). The CDR3 is 14 residues long. The CDR3 here is CASSIGQGNQPQHF. CDR3 bases: TGTGCCAGTAGTATCGGACAGGGCAATCAGCCCCAGCATTTT.

This clone showed up just a few times. The chain uses TRBV5-4 and TRBJ2-5; 11 bases match TRBD2. Germline assignment: CDR1 SGHNT and CDR2 YYREEE (reference sequence). The CDR3 loop spans 16 amino acids. With 3 bases clipped from V and 3 bases from J, the junction kept 7 bases outside the gene matches. CDR3 DNA: TGTGCCAGCAGCTCGTTAGCGGGAGGGCGTAAAGAGACCCAGTACTTC. It yields the protein CASSSLAGGRKETQYF.

This sequence joins TRBV7-3 and TRBJ2-7; 8 bases are a match to TRBD1. This CDR3 comprises 15 residues. The junction had 7 bases not matched to a gene; V was cut back by 1 base and J by 5 bases. Germline V gene sequence: CDR1 SGHTA, CDR2 FQGTGA. The CDR3 reads CASSLIRTGKHEQYF. CDR3 nucleotides: TGTGCCAGCAGCTTAATCAGGACAGGGAAACACGAGCAGTACTTC.

The V call is TRBV18, the J call TRBJ1-4; D gene uncertain. The germline CDR1 and CDR2 sequences are KGHSH and LQKENI. The CDR3 totals 12 residues. Trimming removed 1 base from V and 8 bases from J, with 5 bases in between. CDR3 in amino acids: CASSPLGEKLFF. In DNA form, the CDR3 reads TGTGCCAGCTCACCACTGGGGGAAAAACTGTTTTTT. The full variable domain, completed using reference TRBV18 and TRBJ1-4, is NAGVMQNPRHLVRRRGQEARLRCSPMKGHSHVYWYRQLPEEGLKFMVYLQKENIIDESGMPKERFSAEFPKEGPSILRIQQVVRGDSAAYFCASSPLGEKLFFGSGTQLSVL.

CDR3 sequence reads: CASSIGSPASGRNEKLFF. DNA for the CDR3: TGTGCCAGTAGTATCGGTTCGCCAGCCTCAGGGAGAAATGAAAAACTGTTTTTT. The chain employs TRBV19 and TRBJ1-4, with D tentatively TRBD1 (5 bases). The CDR3 runs to 18 residues. V dropped 3 bases and J dropped 5 bases, with 22 bases sitting between them. Germline CDR1 LNHDA, CDR2 SQIVND (reference sequence).

This chain uses TRBV18 with TRBJ2-3, with D unresolved. V was pared by 2 bases and J by 0 bases, with 3 bases between. Germline CDR1 is KGHSH and CDR2 is LQKENI. The CDR3 is 13 amino acids. This chain's CDR3 is CASSPSSTDTQYF. The CDR3 nucleotides are TGTGCCAGCTCACCATCCAGCACAGATACGCAGTATTTT.

This chain joins TRBV7-3 and TRBJ2-1; TRBD2 aligns across 10 bases. Germline lookup yields CDR1 SGHTA and CDR2 FQGTGA. This CDR3 contains 17 residues. J was trimmed by 7 bases and V by 0 bases; bases with no gene match: 9. CDR3 coding DNA: TGTGCCAGCAGCTTAACGTTGGCTAGCGGGAGTTTTAATGAGCAGTTCTTC. Translating it yields CASSLTLASGSFNEQFF.

The rearrangement joins TRBV10-3 to TRBJ2-3; a possible D gene is TRBD1 (5 bases). Germline V CDR1 and CDR2: ENHRY, SYGVKD. This CDR3 is built from 16 residues. Trimming removed 10 bases at V and 2 bases at J, with 22 bases between. CDR3 in amino acids: CATNGQLGWNTDTQYF. CDR3 nucleotide sequence: TGTGCCACTAATGGACAACTTGGGTGGAACACAGATACGCAGTATTTT.

V usage is TRBV6-5 and J usage is TRBJ2-7; TRBD2 aligns across 13 bases. The CDR3 has 15 amino acids. Germline V lookup: CDR1 MNHEY, CDR2 SVGAGI. V gave up 7 bases and J gave up 5 bases; unmatched junction bases: 8. The CDR3 DNA is TGTGCCAGCAATGGACTAGCGGGAGTTTTCGACGAGCAGTACTTC. Its protein product is CASNGLAGVFDEQYF.

The chain carries TRBV30 and TRBJ1-2; 10 bases are shared with TRBD1. The germline V gene encodes CDR1 GTSNPN and CDR2 SVGIG (reference sequence). The CDR3 extends over 16 amino acids. Losses at the gene ends were 2 bases for V and 2 bases for J; bases not matched to a gene: 8. CDR3 sequence (DNA): TGTGCCTGGAGTCTTTTGACAGGGGGCGGGAACTATGGCTACACCTTC. It encodes CAWSLLTGGGNYGYTF. The full variable domain, rest sourced from reference TRBV30 and TRBJ1-2, is SQTIHQWPATLVQPVGSPLSLECTVEGTSNPNLYWYRQAAGRGLQLLFYSVGIGQISSEVPQNLSASRPQDRQFILSSKKLLLSDSGFYLCAWSLLTGGGNYGYTFGSGTRLTVV.

This rearrangement joins TRBV15 to TRBJ1-5, with D hard to call. Trimming pared 3 bases from V and 4 bases from J, leaving 13 bases between. CDR1 and CDR2 from the germline V gene are LNHNV and YYDKDF (reference sequence). The CDR3 is 15 residues long. The CDR3 region is CATSSDTKRNQPQHF. In DNA, the CDR3 is TGTGCCACCAGCAGCGACACTAAACGAAATCAGCCCCAGCATTTT.

The sample holds one count of this clone. V usage is TRBV4-1 and J usage is TRBJ2-7; a weak D match, TRBD1 (5 bases). CDR1 is MGHRA and CDR2 is YSYEKL in the germline V gene. V gave up 0 bases and J gave up 3 bases, with 12 bases separating them. This CDR3 spans 15 amino acids. The CDR3 is CASSQDAGPGYEQYF. CDR3 DNA: TGCGCCAGCAGCCAAGACGCAGGGCCGGGCTACGAGCAGTACTTC.

This sequence joins TRBV19 and TRBJ1-4; D is unresolved. The CDR3 loop spans 14 amino acids. The ends were cut back, 10 bases at V and 8 bases at J, with 20 bases in the middle. CDR1 LNHDA and CDR2 SQIVND come from the germline V gene (reference sequence). CDR3 in DNA: TGTGCCACCAGTAAGGAGCCGGCCCAGGAAAAACTGTTTTTT. This translates into CATSKEPAQEKLFF.

This chain uses TRBV7-6 with TRBJ2-1, with 7 nucleotides matching TRBD1. The CDR3 loop spans 15 amino acids. Germline CDR1 and CDR2: SGHVS and FNYEAQ. J gave up 3 bases and V 5 bases, and 7 bases lay outside the gene matches. The CDR3, as DNA: TGTGCCAGCAGCCCTAGAGGGGGCGGCTACAATGAGCAGTTCTTC. Translated: CASSPRGGGYNEQFF.

V and J are TRBV10-3 and TRBJ1-2, with D uncertain. The germline CDR1 and CDR2 sequences are ENHRY and SYGVKD. This CDR3 region has 19 residues. Trimming took 3 bases from V and 8 from J, leaving 31 bases between them. In DNA form, the CDR3 reads TGTGCCATCAGTGATGTCCTGCGTTCAGGCGCTCGGGGAAGGAAGGGCTACACCTTC. Encoded protein: CAISDVLRSGARGRKGYTF.

J is TRBJ1-2 and V is TRBV7-2, with a possible D match to TRBD1 (5 bases). Germline CDR1 SGHTA, CDR2 FQGNSA. This CDR3 region has 16 residues. V lost 3 bases and J 2 bases, leaving 16 bases between the germline ends. The CDR3 loop is CASSLRGEGPNYGYTF. The DNA for the CDR3 is TGTGCCAGCAGCTTGCGGGGGGAGGGGCCCAACTATGGCTACACCTTC.

The J gene is TRBJ1-2, the V gene TRBV30; D remains ambiguous. The CDR3 spans 16 residues. Trimming removed 2 bases at V and 0 bases at J, with 16 bases between. The germline V gene has CDR1 GTSNPN and CDR2 SVGIG (reference sequence). The CDR3 loop reads CAWSPPGTRANYGYTF. In nucleotides, the CDR3 is TGTGCCTGGAGTCCCCCCGGTACACGAGCTAACTATGGCTACACCTTC. The complete variable domain, with remaining parts taken from reference TRBV30 and TRBJ1-2, reads SQTIHQWPATLVQPVGSPLSLECTVEGTSNPNLYWYRQAAGRGLQLLFYSVGIGQISSEVPQNLSASRPQDRQFILSSKKLLLSDSGFYLCAWSPPGTRANYGYTFGSGTRLTVV.

This CDR3 reads CASSEALAGSYEQYF. The DNA for the CDR3 is TGTGCCAGCAGTGAAGCACTAGCGGGCTCCTACGAGCAGTACTTC. The chain employs TRBV6-1 and TRBJ2-7; 9 nucleotides match TRBD2. The CDR3 extends over 15 amino acids. Germline V gene lookup returns CDR1 MNHNS and CDR2 SASEGT. The ends lost 0 bases at V and 0 bases at J; junction bases unmatched: 0.

This clone was picked up one time. Other nucleotide sequences in the sample specify the same CDR3. This sequence joins TRBV28 and TRBJ1-5, with 9 bases matching TRBD1. The CDR3 spans 14 residues. V lost 6 bases to trimming and J lost 1 base; unmatched junction nucleotides: 1. Germline V lookup: CDR1 MDHEN, CDR2 SYDVKM. CDR3 DNA: TGTGCCAGCAGGACAGGGGGAAGCAATCAGCCCCAGCATTTT. Translating gives CASRTGGSNQPQHF.

This rearrangement joins TRBV3-1 (or the pseudogene TRBV3-2) to TRBJ1-4; 8 nucleotides match TRBD1. The CDR3 sequence is 14 residues long. After removal of 6 bases from V and 6 bases from J, the junction contained 6 bases not matched to a gene. Germline-derived CDR1 and CDR2 are LGHDT and YNNKEL (reference sequence). CDR3: CASSQQGGYEKLFF. The CDR3 DNA reads as TGTGCCAGCAGTCAACAGGGGGGATATGAAAAACTGTTTTTT.

The chain joins TRBV4-1 to TRBJ2-5; 7 bases fit TRBD2. Germline V gene sequence: CDR1 MGHRA, CDR2 YSYEKL. The CDR3 covers 15 residues. J lost 4 bases, V lost 4 bases, and 9 bases had no gene match. For the CDR3, the DNA is TGCGCCAGCAGCCTAGGTTTGGGGGGGGGAGAGACCCAGTACTTC. It yields the protein CASSLGLGGGETQYF.

The rearrangement uses TRBV5-1 and TRBJ1-1; 9 bases fit TRBD1. CDR3 size: 16 residues. Germline V gene sequence: CDR1 SGHRS, CDR2 YFSETQ. V lost 4 bases to trimming and J lost 0 bases; unmatched junction nucleotides: 7. In DNA form, the CDR3 reads TGCGCCAGCAGCCCGGGACAGGGTGGGCTGAACACTGAAGCTTTCTTT. Translation gives CASSPGQGGLNTEAFF.

V gene TRBV18 combines with J gene TRBJ2-5; D is possibly TRBD1 (6 bases). V was clipped by 1 base and J by 3 bases, with 9 bases between them. Germline lookup yields CDR1 KGHSH and CDR2 LQKENI. This CDR3 has 14 residues. CDR3 amino acids: CASSPRGQEETQYF. DNA for the CDR3: TGTGCCAGCTCACCACGGGGGCAGGAAGAGACCCAGTACTTC.

The rearrangement links TRBV7-2 to TRBJ1-2; D perhaps matches TRBD1 (5 bases). CDR1 and CDR2 from the germline V gene are SGHTA and FQGNSA. The CDR3 runs 14 residues. Trimming took 3 bases from V and 8 from J, leaving 16 bases between them. DNA for the CDR3: TGTGCCAGCAGCTTTATACAGGCCCAACGAGGCTACACCTTC. It specifies CASSFIQAQRGYTF.

This clone occurred once. V and J are TRBV19 and TRBJ2-2; 10 nucleotides line up with TRBD1. CDR1 is LNHDA, CDR2 SQIVND, per germline (reference sequence). Unmatched junction bases numbered 8, after V lost 6 bases and J lost 7 bases. CDR3 length: 15 residues. The CDR3 DNA follows: TGTGCCAGTAGCCACCTGACAGGGGGCGGCGGGGAGCTGTTTTTT. This translates into CASSHLTGGGGELFF.

The CDR3 coding sequence is TGTGCCAGCAGCCTGGGGGTAAGGAACACTGAAGCTTTCTTT. Amino acids: CASSLGVRNTEAFF. The gene calls are TRBV5-8 and TRBJ1-1; TRBD1 is a possible D gene (5 bases). This CDR3 is 14 amino acids long. CDR1 is SGHTS, CDR2 YDEGEE, per germline. Trimming pared 4 bases from V and 1 base from J, leaving 11 bases between.

This clone was recorded once. J is TRBJ1-4 and V is TRBV3-1 (or the pseudogene TRBV3-2); TRBD1 is a possible D gene (6 bases). The V gene's germline CDR1 is LGHDT and CDR2 YNNKEL (reference sequence). CDR3 length equals 14 residues. V lost 1 base, J lost 7 bases, and 10 bases lay in between. CDR3: CASSQGRGIEKLFF. In nucleotides, the CDR3 is TGTGCCAGCAGCCAAGGCAGGGGCATTGAAAAACTGTTTTTT.

The chain is built from TRBV30 and TRBJ2-7; D gene ambiguous. Germline V gene lookup returns CDR1 GTSNPN and CDR2 SVGIG (reference sequence). Trimming removed 4 bases from V and 0 bases from J, with 10 bases in between. This CDR3 region has 13 residues. Here the CDR3 DNA reads TGTGCCTGGAACCTCCTGAACTCCTACGAGCAGTACTTC. Amino acid sequence: CAWNLLNSYEQYF.